The present entry profiles one TCR beta chain with its context. Profiling relied on immunoSEQ multiplex PCR, and the TCRdb table lists in-frame clones only, not all of them. The sample includes 35,000 or so clones, roughly nine tenths of them seen just once. The CDR3 is made up of 15 amino acids. CDR1 SGHVS and CDR2 FQNEAQ come from the germline V gene. V shed 1 base and J 2 bases; nucleotides not matched to a gene: 5. This specimen belongs to a study of T cell changes during pregnancy in multiple sclerosis. Sample: CD4+ T cells from peripheral blood mononuclear cells, taken after pregnancy. The chain employs TRBV7-8 and TRBJ2-7; 7 positions agree with TRBD1. This clonotype originated in a female donor with multiple sclerosis, enrolled in a pregnancy study. The CDR3 is CASSLERQGTYEQYF. CDR3 in DNA: TGTGCCAGCAGCTTAGAGAGACAGGGTACCTACGAGCAGTACTTC.